The 10 T cell receptor beta chains listed next were all sequenced from one sample in a study of T cells in Graves' hyperthyroidism and ophthalmopathy. TCR beta CDR3 regions were amplified from RNA. First-round RT-PCR targeting the TCR CDR3 was performed with the HTBI primer set. TCRdb re-called the multiplex PCR reads with MiXCR, one entry per CDR3 protein. The sample gives some 600,000 distinct CDR3 sequences, approximately 44% of which show up once; roughly 8.2% is in the top ten. Sequencing used peripheral blood or thyroid tissue (not recorded which). The receptor source for this set is a woman aged 18-29 years with Graves' hyperthyroidism.

This clonotype came up once. Possible read error: a much larger clone is one base away. The V and J genes are TRBV2 and TRBJ2-7, with 7 bases matching TRBD2. Germline CDR1 SNHLY, CDR2 FYNNEI. The CDR3 is made up of 13 amino acids. V trimming: 6 bases; J trimming: 1 base; junction bases outside the gene matches: 3. This chain's CDR3 is CASSLAVSYEQYF. DNA of the CDR3: TGTGCCAGCAGCCTAGCGGTATCCTACGAGCAGTACTTC.

This clonotype came up once. The V and J genes are TRBV20-1 and TRBJ2-7; 10 bases line up with TRBD2. Germline V gene sequence: CDR1 DFQATT, CDR2 SNEGSKA (reference sequence). The CDR3 is made up of 15 amino acids. Trimming at V came to 6 bases and at J to 4 bases, leaving 12 bases not matched to a gene. CDR3 loop: CSALLLLAGPYEQYF. CDR3 nucleotide sequence: TGCAGTGCCCTACTACTACTAGCGGGGCCTTACGAGCAGTACTTC.

For the CDR3, the DNA is TGCAGTGCGAAACTAGCGGGAGGAGTGTACGATACGCAGTATTTT. It codes for CSAKLAGGVYDTQYF. This rearrangement joins TRBV20-1 to TRBJ2-3, with 12 bases that match TRBD2. This CDR3 spans 15 amino acids. CDR1 and CDR2 from the germline V gene are DFQATT and SNEGSKA (reference sequence). The junction had 10 bases not matched to a gene; V was cut back by 6 bases and J by 6 bases.

The rearrangement joins TRBV11-2 to TRBJ1-3; D is undetermined. Germline lookup yields CDR1 SGHAT and CDR2 FQNNGV. V lost 5 bases to trimming and J lost 0 bases, with 5 bases between them. CDR3 length: 13 residues. Written as DNA, the CDR3 is TGTGCCAGCAGCCCCTCCTCTGGAAACACCATATATTTT. Encoded protein: CASSPSSGNTIYF.

The chain combines TRBV7-9 with TRBJ2-1; perhaps TRBD1 as D (5 bases). Between the trimmed V and J ends, which lost 6 bases and 8 bases, there was a span of 11 bases. This CDR3 is 12 amino acids long. CDR1 is SEHNR, CDR2 FQNEAQ, per germline (reference sequence). CDR3 sequence: CASRGAWDEQFF. CDR3 DNA: TGTGCCAGCAGAGGGGCCTGGGATGAGCAGTTCTTC.

The gene calls are TRBV24-1 and TRBJ2-7; TRBD1 matches 7 bases. The CDR3 is 13 residues long. Germline CDR1 KGHDR, CDR2 SFDVKD. V lost 7 bases to trimming and J lost 4 bases; unmatched junction nucleotides: 6. The chain's CDR3 is CATSAQGEYEQYF. For the CDR3, the DNA is TGTGCCACCAGCGCCCAGGGGGAATACGAGCAGTACTTC.

The chain links TRBV10-1 to TRBJ2-7; 7 bases match TRBD1. The CDR3 contains 15 residues. The junction had 10 bases not matched to a gene; V was cut back by 8 bases and J by 0 bases. Germline CDR1 WNHNN, CDR2 SYGVQD (reference sequence). The CDR3 protein is CASPDRTLSSYEQYF. In nucleotides, the CDR3 is TGCGCCAGCCCGGACAGGACTCTCAGCTCCTACGAGCAGTACTTC.

This clonotype showed up just a few times. The chain employs TRBV19 and TRBJ1-5; no definite D call. V lost 3 bases, J lost 8 bases, and 11 bases lay in between. CDR3 length: 13 residues. Germline V gene data show CDR1 as LNHDA and CDR2 as SQIVND (reference sequence). This CDR3 is CASSITGREPQHF. The CDR3 DNA is TGTGCCAGTAGTATTACGGGTAGGGAGCCCCAGCATTTT.

The CDR3 reads CASSAPTMNTEAFF. CDR3 coding DNA: TGTGCCAGTAGTGCTCCAACCATGAACACTGAAGCTTTCTTT. The chain uses TRBV19 and TRBJ1-1, with unresolved D. The CDR3 runs 14 residues. V was shortened by 5 bases and J by 0 bases, with 10 bases between the two germline ends. Germline V gene sequence: CDR1 LNHDA, CDR2 SQIVND (reference sequence).

V usage is TRBV2 and J usage is TRBJ2-5; D is uncertain. V gave up 3 bases and J gave up 4 bases, with 9 bases separating them. CDR3 size: 13 residues. Per the germline V gene, CDR1 is SNHLY and CDR2 is FYNNEI. The CDR3 protein is CASSDKQGETQYF. CDR3 sequence (DNA): TGTGCCAGCAGTGATAAGCAAGGAGAGACCCAGTACTTC.